The T cell receptor beta chain described here comes from a study of spatial heterogeneity in lung cancer. With 11 bases clipped from V and 6 bases from J, the junction kept 9 bases outside the gene matches. This CDR3 spans 12 amino acids. Germline V gene data show CDR1 as ENHRY and CDR2 as SYGVKD. TCRdb re-analysed the 5' RACE reads in MiXCR, keeping a single row per CDR3 protein. The sample records some 14,000 distinct CDR3 sequences, about 5.6% being singletons. Regarding time point: sample taken at primary tumor resection. Material for sequencing was whole RNA from tumor, nontumor lung or frozen PBMC, left unsorted. This clonotype was picked up many times. This beta chain represents an off-target read in a library built for alpha chains; its size is of limited meaning.

The clonotype was recovered from a human donor with early-stage non-small cell lung cancer. The gene calls are TRBV10-3 and TRBJ2-7, with 8 positions matching TRBD2. The sample was lung tumor tissue, taken at surgery. The CDR3 protein is CAHGGVSREQYF. The CDR3 coding sequence is TGTGCCCACGGGGGGGTCAGTCGCGAGCAGTACTTC.